The 29 T cell receptor beta chains below come from one sample, sequenced in a study of T-cell reconstitution after alpha-beta-depleted transplantation in children. TCRbeta library construction was performed incorporating unique molecular identifiers. TCRdb called the PCR reads again in MiXCR, with one record for every CDR3 protein. The sample includes 640,000 or so distinct CDR3 sequences, 16% of them seen just once. The sample was PBMCs from the stem cell graft donor, taken from the stem cell graft. The receptors were sampled from a human donor who donated a stem cell graft to a child with acute myeloid leukemia.

This clonotype has at least ten counts. The CDR3 nucleotides are TGTGCCATCAGTGCCGAGACTGGAAACACCATATATTTT. It translates to CAISAETGNTIYF. The rearrangement uses TRBV10-3 and TRBJ1-3; D is unresolved. Germline V lookup: CDR1 ENHRY, CDR2 SYGVKD. The CDR3 extends over 13 amino acids. Trimming took off 4 bases at V and 2 bases at J, with 6 bases between the two ends.

The chain links TRBV18 to TRBJ2-2; a weak D match, TRBD1 (6 bases). V was pared by 6 bases and J by 5 bases, with 16 bases between. This CDR3 is 15 amino acids long. CDR1 and CDR2 (germline): KGHSH, LQKENI. CDR3 in DNA: TGTGCCAGCTCTCCGACAGGCACTATTACCGGGGAGCTGTTTTTT. Its protein is CASSPTGTITGELFF.

This clonotype was detected a few times. The J gene is TRBJ1-1, the V gene TRBV10-3, with a weak D call TRBD1 (6 bases). The CDR3 covers 15 residues. V dropped 5 bases and J dropped 7 bases, with 20 bases sitting between them. Germline CDR1 reads ENHRY; CDR2 reads SYGVKD. CDR3 sequence (DNA): TGTGCCATCAGTACCCGGACAGCAGGACCCATTGAAGCTTTCTTT. Translated, it gives CAISTRTAGPIEAFF.

This clonotype came up many times. One end of the junction is discordant with germline, which a read error may explain. The rearrangement joins TRBV5-1 to TRBJ2-3, with D perhaps TRBD1 (6 bases). This CDR3 contains 14 residues. Germline-derived CDR1 and CDR2 are SGHRS and YFSETQ. CDR3 DNA sequence: TGTGCCAGCAGTTTCGGACAGAGCACAGATACGCAGTATTTT. This encodes CASSFGQSTDTQYF.

This clonotype was detected only a few times. J is TRBJ2-7 and V is TRBV10-3, with D maybe TRBD1 (6 bases). The CDR3 contains 13 residues. Trimming pared 9 bases from V and 2 bases from J, leaving 14 bases between. The germline gives CDR1 ENHRY, CDR2 SYGVKD. The CDR3 DNA sequence: TGTGCCATACGGGCCGGGGACACCTACGAGCAGTACTTC. Its translation is CAIRAGDTYEQYF.

J is TRBJ2-1 and V is TRBV7-8; TRBD2 aligns across 8 bases. The germline CDR1 and CDR2 sequences are SGHVS and FQNEAQ. This CDR3 contains 15 residues. V shed 2 bases, J shed 6 bases, and the junction held 6 bases outside the gene matches. In DNA, the CDR3 is TGTGCCAGCAGCTTAATCCGGGGGGGCTTCAATGAGCAGTTCTTC. Its translation is CASSLIRGGFNEQFF.

This clonotype was observed at least ten times. The CDR3 protein is CAISPLQRGGITDTQYF. Here the CDR3 DNA reads TGTGCCATCAGTCCTCTTCAGCGGGGGGGGATCACAGATACGCAGTATTTT. This chain connects TRBV10-3 to TRBJ2-3, with TRBD2 matching 10 bases. Losses at the gene ends were 5 bases for V and 2 bases for J; bases not matched to a gene: 10. This CDR3 has 17 amino acids. The V gene's germline CDR1 is ENHRY and CDR2 SYGVKD.

There are a few counts of this clonotype. The chain employs TRBV5-1 and TRBJ2-2, with TRBD1 matching over 11 bases. J gave up 10 bases and V 4 bases, and 6 bases lay outside the gene matches. CDR1 is SGHRS, CDR2 YFSETQ, per germline. This CDR3 is 14 amino acids long. In nucleotides, the CDR3 is TGCGCCAGCAGCCCCCGGACAGGGGGCGTGGAGCTGTTTTTT. It specifies CASSPRTGGVELFF.

This clonotype has more than one count but fewer than ten. The CDR3 protein is CASSLSGQYNEQFF. The CDR3, as DNA: TGTGCCAGCAGCCTAAGCGGACAGTACAATGAGCAGTTCTTC. The gene calls are TRBV27 and TRBJ2-1, with a tentative D call TRBD1 (6 bases). The CDR3 extends over 14 amino acids. CDR1 MNHEY and CDR2 SMNVEV come from the germline V gene (reference sequence). The V and J ends lost 6 bases and 4 bases respectively, with 13 bases between them.

The genes are TRBV5-1 and TRBJ2-5; D call uncertain. V dropped 1 base and J dropped 3 bases, with 7 bases sitting between them. The CDR3 runs 13 residues. The germline V gene encodes CDR1 SGHRS and CDR2 YFSETQ. CDR3: CASSLTWEETQYF. Written as DNA, the CDR3 is TGCGCCAGCAGCTTGACATGGGAAGAGACCCAGTACTTC.

This clonotype was counted at least ten times. J is TRBJ2-2 and V is TRBV20-1; no reliable D call. V shed 4 bases and J shed 7 bases, with 10 bases lying between them. Germline V lookup: CDR1 DFQATT, CDR2 SNEGSKA (reference sequence). This CDR3 has 12 amino acids. The CDR3 sequence: CSAKGLDGELFF. The CDR3 nucleotides read TGCAGTGCTAAAGGCTTGGACGGGGAGCTGTTTTTT.

In this sample, this clonotype turned up many times. J is TRBJ1-1 and V is TRBV20-1; D perhaps matches TRBD1 (5 bases). Germline CDR1 DFQATT, CDR2 SNEGSKA (reference sequence). This CDR3 comprises 14 residues. V was clipped by 8 bases and J by 1 base, with 17 bases between them. The CDR3, as DNA: TGCAGTACATCCTTCCCCGACAGGAACACTGAAGCTTTCTTT. It codes for CSTSFPDRNTEAFF.

This clonotype was counted many times. V gene TRBV20-1 combines with J gene TRBJ2-1; TRBD2 matches at 10 bases. Trimming took 0 bases from V and 7 from J; bases not matched to a gene: 3. The CDR3 sequence is 14 residues long. CDR1 is DFQATT, CDR2 SNEGSKA, per germline (reference sequence). The CDR3, as DNA: TGCAGTGCTAGAGAACTAGCGGGGATGAATGAGCAGTTCTTC. Protein sequence: CSARELAGMNEQFF.

V and J are TRBV6-2 or TRBV6-3 and TRBJ2-7, with 8 bases that match TRBD1. This CDR3 region has 14 residues. The trim removed 6 bases at V and 3 bases at J, leaving 7 bases unmatched. Germline CDR1 MNHEY, CDR2 SVGEGT. The CDR3 nucleotides are TGTGCCAGCAGCCCGGGACAGGCACTCTACGAGCAGTACGTC. It codes for CASSPGQALYEQYV.

The V call is TRBV28, the J call TRBJ1-6, with 10 bases that match TRBD1. J gave up 3 bases and V 2 bases, and 1 base lay outside the gene matches. The V gene's germline CDR1 is MDHEN and CDR2 SYDVKM. This CDR3 region has 16 residues. The CDR3 reads CASSLRDRGYNSPLHF. Written as DNA, the CDR3 is TGTGCCAGCAGTTTAAGGGACAGGGGCTATAATTCACCCCTCCACTTT. The full variable domain, rest sourced from reference TRBV28 and TRBJ1-6, is DVKVTQSSRYLVKRTGEKVFLECVQDMDHENMFWYRQDPGLGLRLIYFSYDVKMKEKGDIPEGYSVSREKKERFSLILESASTNQTSMYLCASSLRDRGYNSPLHFGNGTRLTVT.

This clonotype was observed many times. This chain links TRBV7-9 with TRBJ1-1; D is unresolved. This CDR3 contains 13 residues. Trimming cost V 0 bases and J 4 bases, with 6 bases left between them. Germline V gene sequence: CDR1 SEHNR, CDR2 FQNEAQ (reference sequence). The CDR3 coding sequence is TGTGCCAGCAGCTTAGCTCCGGGCACTGAAGCTTTCTTT. This codes for CASSLAPGTEAFF.

As concerns this clonotype: Since a much larger clone is just one base distant, this may be a read error. The J gene is TRBJ2-1, the V gene TRBV20-1, with 12 nucleotides matching TRBD2. The CDR3 covers 16 residues. Per the germline V gene, CDR1 is DFQATT and CDR2 is SNEGSKA (reference sequence). Unmatched junction bases numbered 6, after V lost 3 bases and J lost 3 bases. The CDR3 loop reads CSASGLAGLRYNEQFF. For the CDR3, the DNA is TGCAGTGCTAGCGGACTAGCGGGGCTACGCTACAATGAGCAGTTCTTC.

This clonotype was counted only a few times. V gene TRBV5-5 combines with J gene TRBJ2-2; 7 bases align to TRBD1. Per the germline V gene, CDR1 is SGHKS and CDR2 is YYEKEE (reference sequence). Germline trimming cut 6 bases from V and 5 bases from J; bases unmatched to any gene: 10. The CDR3 totals 15 residues. CDR3 sequence (DNA): TGTGCCAGCATCCTACAGGGGAGTGGAACCGGGGAGCTGTTTTTT. Translation: CASILQGSGTGELFF.

For this clonotype: One junction end does not reproduce the germline sequence, and a read error may be involved. V is TRBV5-6 and J is TRBJ2-1; 9 nucleotides line up with TRBD1. This CDR3 has 16 residues. Germline loops: CDR1 SGHDT, CDR2 YYEEEE. Here the CDR3 DNA reads TGTGCCAGCAGCTTGTCCCGGGACAGGGACTACAATGAGCCGTTCTTC. This sequence encodes CASSLSRDRDYNEPFF.

The V and J genes are TRBV5-6 and TRBJ1-1; tentatively, D is TRBD1 (5 bases). The germline V gene encodes CDR1 SGHDT and CDR2 YYEEEE. The CDR3 extends over 13 amino acids. Trimming stripped 4 bases from V and 4 bases from J, with 11 bases between. The CDR3 region has the DNA TGTGCCAGCAGCGTGTGGGGGGGCACTGAAGCTTTCTTT. Translated: CASSVWGGTEAFF. Full variable domain (remainder filled in from reference TRBV5-6 and TRBJ1-1): DAGVTQSPTHLIKTRGQQVTLRCSPKSGHDTVSWYQQALGQGPQFIFQYYEEEERQRGNFPDRFSGHQFPNYSSELNVNALLLGDSALYLCASSVWGGTEAFFGQGTRLTVV.

This clonotype was observed many times. The chain is built from TRBV29-1 and TRBJ2-5; tentative D call: TRBD2 (6 bases). Trimming took 2 bases from V and 1 from J, leaving 8 bases between them. CDR3 length equals 13 residues. The germline gives CDR1 SQVTM, CDR2 ANQGSEA. The DNA for the CDR3 is TGCAGCGTTGAACGGGGAGGCCAAGAGACCCAGTACTTC. Translated: CSVERGGQETQYF.

This clonotype was found a few times. The V gene is TRBV5-6, the J gene TRBJ2-1; D might be TRBD1 (6 bases). Germline assignment: CDR1 SGHDT and CDR2 YYEEEE. The ends were cut back, 4 bases at V and 5 bases at J, with 16 bases in the middle. CDR3 length: 15 amino acids. The CDR3 DNA reads TGTGCCAGCAGCGTCACAGGGATAAGTAACAATGAGCAGTTCTTC. Translation: CASSVTGISNNEQFF.

Ten or more counts support this clonotype. This chain uses TRBV20-1 with TRBJ2-5; D uncertain. This CDR3 is 15 amino acids long. V was clipped by 1 base and J by 1 base, with 13 bases between them. CDR1 DFQATT and CDR2 SNEGSKA come from the germline V gene (reference sequence). The DNA for the CDR3 is TGCAGTGCTAGAGCTGCGGAGAGCGTCCAAGAGACCCAGTACTTC. It specifies CSARAAESVQETQYF.

The CDR3 nucleotides are TGCGCCAGCAGCTTGGCCGGACTTGTCGGGGGAGAGACCCAGTACTTC. This codes for CASSLAGLVGGETQYF. The V call is TRBV5-1, the J call TRBJ2-5; possibly TRBD2 for D (6 bases). With 0 bases removed from V and 4 bases from J, the gap between germline ends came to 16 bases. This CDR3 comprises 16 residues. CDR1 is SGHRS and CDR2 is YFSETQ in the germline V gene. Based on the CDR3 plus reference TRBV5-1 and TRBJ2-5, the full variable domain is KAGVTQTPRYLIKTRGQQVTLSCSPISGHRSVSWYQQTPGQGLQFLFEYFSETQRNKGNFPGRFSGRQFSNSRSEMNVSTLELGDSALYLCASSLAGLVGGETQYFGPGTRLLVL.

Remarks on this clonotype: Being one base from a much bigger clone, this may be a read error. The chain recombines TRBV20-1 with TRBJ1-6; 8 bases are shared with TRBD1. CDR1 DFQATT and CDR2 SNEGSKA come from the germline V gene (reference sequence). This CDR3 is built from 15 residues. Germline trimming cut 0 bases from V and 10 bases from J; bases unmatched to any gene: 8. CDR3 in DNA: TGCAGTGCTAGAGAGAACAGGGGGTTTCCCTCACCCCTCCACTTT. Amino acid sequence: CSARENRGFPSPLHF.

This clonotype was counted many times. This chain links TRBV15 with TRBJ1-1, with 7 positions matching TRBD1. J was trimmed by 5 bases and V by 9 bases; bases with no gene match: 12. Germline values: CDR1 LNHNV, CDR2 YYDKDF (reference sequence). The CDR3 covers 14 residues. This chain's CDR3 is CATLKDRVSTEAFF. The CDR3 DNA reads TGTGCCACACTAAAAGACAGGGTTTCGACTGAAGCTTTCTTT.

This clonotype came up a few times. V and J are TRBV5-1 and TRBJ2-1; TRBD2 might be the D (6 bases). Trimming shortened V by 3 bases and J by 10 bases, and 14 bases separated the two germline ends. The germline V gene encodes CDR1 SGHRS and CDR2 YFSETQ. This CDR3 has 13 residues. Here the CDR3 DNA reads TGCGCCAGCAGCTCCGCGGGACCGGGGGAGCAGTTCTTC. Translating gives CASSSAGPGEQFF.

This clonotype was counted a few times. The chain couples TRBV7-2 to TRBJ1-1, with D unclear. The CDR3 loop spans 14 amino acids. In germline, CDR1 is SGHTA, CDR2 FQGNSA. Trimming cost V 1 base and J 4 bases, with 10 bases left between them. DNA for the CDR3: TGTGCCAGCAGCTTAGACAGCTCCTTCACTGAAGCTTTCTTT. Protein sequence: CASSLDSSFTEAFF.

This clonotype was found a few times. The chain recombines TRBV9 with TRBJ1-1; maybe TRBD1 (5 bases). The germline gives CDR1 SGDLS, CDR2 YYNGEE. The CDR3 spans 15 residues. V was clipped by 0 bases and J by 1 base, with 10 bases between them. This CDR3 is CASSVGRGANTEAFF. The CDR3 nucleotides are TGTGCCAGCAGCGTAGGGAGGGGAGCGAACACTGAAGCTTTCTTT.